This T cell receptor beta chain emerged from a study of T cells in women clearing cervical HPV infection. Study background: Cases were women with histologically confirmed HPV16-related CIN3 or worse, including a couple of invasive cancers.

Note on this clone: From the germline J gene comes the end of the CDR3, since the read stops 3 residues before it.

TCRdb's table, derived via immunoSEQ multiplex PCR, lists solely in-frame clones and lacks some. This listing includes around 17,000 clones. Germline V CDR1 and CDR2: MDHEN, SYDVKM. V lost 8 bases, J lost 1 base, and 14 bases lay in between. The CDR3 runs 15 residues. Sequenced: blood buffy coat. The rearrangement links TRBV28 to TRBJ2-2; the D is unclear. This clonotype was sampled from a woman aged 18 to 75 with a cervical HPV16 infection that either progressed to CIN3+ or cleared (not recorded which). CDR3 DNA, as far as it was read: TGTGCCAGCGCCCCCTGGTCGGGGAACACCGGGGAG. It specifies CASAPWSGNTGE. The CDR3 in its entirety is CASAPWSGNTGELFF.